This T cell receptor beta chain was captured by sequencing in a study of early T cells in non-severe SARS-CoV-2 infection. Study-level background: Sequenced bulk RNA came from whole blood that was unsorted, and chains were unpaired.

TCRdb re-called the 5' RACE reads through MiXCR, storing one row per CDR3 protein. The sample gives roughly 26,000 distinct CDR3 sequences, roughly 4% of which show up once; 6.2% is in the top ten. This clonotype was seen many times. Trimming took off 3 bases at V and 4 bases at J, with 12 bases between the two ends. The CDR3 is made up of 14 amino acids. The material sequenced was whole blood. The chain combines TRBV12-3 or TRBV12-4 with TRBJ1-1; possibly TRBD1 for D (5 bases). This clonotype was obtained from an adult who was a healthcare worker with PCR-confirmed SARS-CoV-2 infection or an uninfected control (not recorded which). The CDR3 nucleotides read TGTGCCAGCAGTTTTGGGCAGAGGGGCACTGAAGCTTTCTTT. Translating it yields CASSFGQRGTEAFF.